Listed here are 15 T cell receptor beta chains from one sample, sequenced in a study of tumor-infiltrating lymphocytes in primary liver carcinoma. Production of TCR beta cDNA used around 0.45 ug total RNA together with a constant-region primer. ARM-PCR was slightly modified, and three nested multiplex PCR rounds with it gave rise to the TCR beta libraries. With TRBV1-TRBV30 forward primers and a C-beta reverse primer, the first two PCR rounds were run for 10 to 11 cycles each. TCRdb reprocessed the multiplex PCR reads via MiXCR and lists one record per CDR3 protein. The table has roughly 120,000 distinct CDR3 sequences, around 64% seen once. It was from roughly 20-30 mg of unsorted bulk tissue that RNA and DNA were co-extracted. Sequenced sample: liver tumor tissue from sampling region 3. The subset here: tumor region T3, left-lateral pole. All receptors come from a woman aged 60-75 years with primary liver carcinoma and hepatitis B virus infection.

This clonotype was detected only once. Relative to the germline gene, one junction end is altered; a read error may explain this. The genes are TRBV11-2 and TRBJ2-1; 7 bases are shared with TRBD2. The germline CDR1 and CDR2 sequences are SGHAT and FQNNGV. The CDR3 contains 17 residues. The CDR3 DNA is TGTGCAAGCAGCCCCTTCCCCCCCTCGACCGCGGGGGATGAGCAGTTCTTC. It translates to CASSPFPPSTAGDEQFF.

A few counts support this clonotype. Since a much larger clone is just one base distant, this may be a read error. The chain employs TRBV6-2 or TRBV6-3 and TRBJ1-6, with a possible D match to TRBD1 (6 bases). Per germline, CDR1 MNHEY and CDR2 SVGEGT. The CDR3 contains 16 residues. The CDR3, as DNA: TGTGTCAGCAGCACCCCGCAGTCAGGGGATAATTCACCCCTCCACTTT. The encoded protein is CVSSTPQSGDNSPLHF.

The CDR3: CARGEGHLNTEAFF. Written as DNA, the CDR3 is TGTGCCAGGGGAGAAGGACATTTGAACACTGAAGCTTTCTTT. The chain combines TRBV6-6 with TRBJ1-1, with D tentatively TRBD1 (5 bases). V was cut by 9 bases and J by 0 bases, with 14 bases left in between. CDR3 length: 14 residues. The V gene's germline CDR1 is MNHNY and CDR2 SVGAGI (reference sequence).

This clonotype came up a few times. No conserved phenylalanine or tryptophan ends this CDR3, so it is likely a read error. The V call is TRBV11-3, the J call TRBJ2-2; 7 bases line up with TRBD1. CDR1 is SGHNT, CDR2 YENEEA, per germline. V trimming: 8 bases; J trimming: 7 bases; junction bases outside the gene matches: 7. CDR3 length: 13 residues. DNA of the CDR3: TGTGCCAGCGACCTCCAGGGGGACGGGGAGCTGTTTTTG. Residues: CASDLQGDGELFL.

Concerning this clonotype itself: A read error may be the cause here, since a much bigger clone is one base away. The gene calls are TRBV7-8 and TRBJ2-5, with a weak D call TRBD2 (5 bases). CDR3 length: 14 residues. CDR1 and CDR2 from the germline V gene are SGHVS and FQNEAQ. CDR3 amino acids: CASTLAQGQETQYF. The CDR3 nucleotides read TGTGCCAGCACCTTAGCGCAAGGCCAAGAGACCCAGTACTTC.

This clonotype occurred a few times. V is TRBV5-1 and J is TRBJ2-5; D may correspond to TRBD1 or TRBD2 (5 bases each). The CDR3 length is 16 residues. Germline V CDR1 and CDR2: SGHRS, YFSETQ. V was trimmed by 3 bases and J by 1 base, leaving 16 bases between them. CDR3 nucleotides: TGCGCCAGCAGCTCCAGGACCAGGGAGAGCCAAGAGACCCAGTACTTC. Amino acids: CASSSRTRESQETQYF. Complete variable domain (other parts from reference TRBV5-1 and TRBJ2-5): KAGVTQTPRYLIKTRGQQVTLSCSPISGHRSVSWYQQTPGQGLQFLFEYFSETQRNKGNFPGRFSGRQFSNSRSEMNVSTLELGDSALYLCASSSRTRESQETQYFGPGTRLLVL.

Comments on this clonotype: Relative to the germline gene, one junction end is altered; a read error may explain this. The chain recombines TRBV6-1 with TRBJ2-5; 7 bases are a match to TRBD2. The CDR3 loop spans 18 amino acids. From germline, CDR1 is MNHNS and CDR2 SASEGT. CDR3 loop: CASSEGLGLGLYQETLYF. The CDR3 nucleotides are TGTGCCAGCAGTGAAGGCCTTGGACTAGGCCTGTACCAAGAGACCCTGTACTTC.

This clonotype was counted many times. The CDR3: CSVEKSGGATDTQYF. CDR3 in DNA: TGCAGCGTTGAAAAGAGCGGGGGAGCCACAGATACGCAGTATTTT. The chain employs TRBV29-1 and TRBJ2-3; 8 bases are shared with TRBD2. The CDR3 loop spans 15 amino acids. Germline loops: CDR1 SQVTM, CDR2 ANQGSEA. J lost 2 bases, V lost 2 bases, and 6 bases had no gene match.

Note on this clonotype: The conserved closing phenylalanine or tryptophan is absent in this CDR3, likely reflecting a read error. The chain recombines TRBV6-1 with TRBJ2-5, with 8 nucleotides matching TRBD1. The length of the CDR3 is 15 residues. Germline lookup yields CDR1 MNHNS and CDR2 SASEGT. DNA of the CDR3: TGTGCCAGCAGTGTACAGGGGGGAGACCAAGAGACTCAGTACCTC. Translated: CASSVQGGDQETQYL.

The chain is built from TRBV6-5 and TRBJ2-2, with D possibly being TRBD2 (5 bases). V was pared by 5 bases and J by 5 bases, with 12 bases between. CDR1 is MNHEY and CDR2 is SVGAGI in the germline V gene. This CDR3 comprises 14 residues. The chain's CDR3 is CASSRDRETGELFF. The CDR3 bases are TGTGCCAGCAGTCGGGATAGGGAGACCGGGGAGCTGTTTTTT.

This clonotype was counted ten times or more. V and J are TRBV6-1 and TRBJ2-7, with D perhaps assigned TRBD1 or TRBD2 (5 bases each). V was shortened by 10 bases and J by 1 base, with 32 bases between the two germline ends. The V gene's germline CDR1 is MNHNS and CDR2 SASEGT. This CDR3 is 19 amino acids long. CDR3 amino acids: CAISRVRFGRGGESYEQYF. In DNA, the CDR3 is TGTGCCATCAGCAGGGTGAGATTCGGACGTGGGGGAGAATCCTACGAGCAGTACTTC.

This clonotype was recorded a few times. The rearrangement joins TRBV7-9 to TRBJ2-3; maybe TRBD2 (6 bases). The V and J ends lost 3 bases and 3 bases respectively, with 16 bases between them. The CDR3 has 16 amino acids. Germline-derived CDR1 and CDR2 are SEHNR and FQNEAQ (reference sequence). CDR3 nucleotide sequence: TGTGCCAGCAGCTTCAAGCGGGTACAAGGGACAGATACGCAGTATTTT. Translation gives CASSFKRVQGTDTQYF.

Only a few counts were recorded for this clonotype. At one end the junction does not follow the germline gene, possibly because of a read error. The J gene is TRBJ2-7, the V gene TRBV4-2; TRBD2 matches 11 bases. CDR1 and CDR2 from the germline V gene are LGHNA and YNFKEQ. The CDR3 is 14 residues long. CDR3 sequence (DNA): TGTGCCAGCAGTCAAGATAAACTAGCGGGAGAAACCTACTTC. This translates into CASSQDKLAGETYF.

This clonotype is medium-sized within its sample. The chain recombines TRBV29-1 with TRBJ1-2, with a weak D call TRBD1 (6 bases). Looked up from germline, CDR1 is SQVTM and CDR2 is ANQGSEA. V dropped 3 bases and J dropped 8 bases, with 22 bases sitting between them. The CDR3 runs to 15 residues. This CDR3 reads CSVDRGAVGAGGYTF. The CDR3 nucleotides are TGCAGCGTTGATCGGGGGGCAGTAGGGGCCGGCGGCTACACCTTC.

On this clonotype itself: One end of the junction does not line up with germline, which may come from a read error. This sequence joins TRBV10-2 and TRBJ2-3; TRBD2 matches at 10 bases. CDR1 WSHSY and CDR2 SAAADI come from the germline V gene. This CDR3 is built from 16 residues. CDR3 sequence (DNA): TGCGCTAGCAGTGCGGCTAGCGGGAGTCGGGGAGATATGCAGTATTTT. Protein: CASSAASGSRGDMQYF.